This entry concerns a single T cell receptor (beta chain). It has no known antigen specificity. No quality values exist for individual bases; no much larger clone is one base distant. The collaborating institutions used their own protocols to collect whole blood in K2EDTA tubes. Collaborator samples were shipped for TCRbeta analysis as frozen whole blood, isolated PBMCs, or DNA extracted from either sample type. These data belong to a study of blood T cell repertoires in COVID-19 (dated by TCRdb to 2018 to 2021). Regarding the study in general: Samples from collaborators originated in the United States, Italy and Spain and spanned both the acute and convalescent phases of COVID-19. The material from the prospective study consisted of cDNA or gDNA derived from T cells, B-cell-depleted T cells, or PBMCs. Subjects who had been exposed to COVID-19, were actively infected with it, or had recovered from it provided the deeply sampled blood TCRbeta repertoires that made up the dataset. The repertoires were released in a freely available public database intended as a resource for research on the immune response to SARS-CoV-2. The samples were drawn from the first 160 participants of the ongoing ImmuneRACE study and from 950 to 1,500 subjects provided by 6 global collaborators. Sample metadata almost always included a de-identified subject ID, COVID-19 status, age in years and sex. Where HLA class I and class II types were available, the types were taken from metadata supplied by the sample provider, not from assay-based typing. General study outcomes and caveats: The amount of clinical and demographic metadata varied by source and participant and was provided uncurated.

The immunoSEQ Assay, a bias-controlled multiplex PCR, was used to amplify TCRbeta CDR3 regions from genomic DNA. Under the source paper's analysis protocol: The number of nucleated cells in each sample was estimated by amplification of reference gene primers within the assay. To quantify the absolute abundance of each unique TCRbeta CDR3 rearrangement, sequence reads were collapsed and filtered. For each sample, productive Simpson clonality was calculated by taking the square root of Simpson's diversity index across productive rearrangements. TCRdb stores this immuneACCESS table with in-frame sequences only. Part of the clones is absent; in the studies checked, under half of the shortfall reflects unresolved V genes, and no reason is known for the rest. V and J calls and clone size are as listed in that table; D and trimming were resolved from the DNA. The sample table records tens of thousands of clones; under 90% of these occur just once. The top ten constitute roughly 10% of the sample.

Inclusive of the bounding cysteine and phenylalanine, the CDR3 is 14 residues long. Just CDR3 DNA is preserved here, 42 bases in frame from base 1. The germline V gene provides CDR1 SGDLS and CDR2 YYNGEE. Ends trimmed: V by 5 bases, J by 3 bases; bases unmatched to a gene: 5. Sample: peripheral blood. The V and J genes are TRBV9 and TRBJ1-2, with 9 bases aligning to TRBD1. This clonotype originated in a man between 60 and 70 years old with acute or convalescent COVID-19. The CDR3 protein sequence reads: CASRSDRGDYGYTF. The DNA reads as follows: TGTGCCAGCAGATCCGACAGGGGGGACTATGGCTACACCTTC.